Sequencing of this T cell receptor beta chain was carried out in a study of OX40 agonist ivuxolimab in advanced cancers. Study background: Eligibility rules accepted prior anti-PD-1, anti-PD-L1 or anti-CTLA-4 therapy, and approximately 40% had some. One patient with hepatocellular carcinoma and two with cutaneous melanoma, three in all, had partial responses.

As concerns this clone: As yet, its antigen is unknown.

V dropped 6 bases and J dropped 3; count of bases not matched to a gene: 4. This CDR3 is built from 14 residues. Germline values: CDR1 MRHNA, CDR2 SNTAGT. Whole-study results and caveats: The study did not work out the antigen specificity of the expanded peripheral T cells. Blood T cells, both CD4+ and CD8+, expanded clonally by week 6 at 0.1 to 3.0 mg/kg.

Measured with immunoSEQ multiplex PCR; TCRdb has only the in-frame clones, and not every one. The repertoire holds tens of thousands of clones, with roughly 90% as singletons. The specimen comprised CD4+ or CD8+ T cells sorted from blood, sampled in a trial of the OX40 agonist ivuxolimab. The V call is TRBV6-4, the J call TRBJ1-3; 8 nucleotides align to TRBD1. This TCR came from an adult with an advanced solid tumor such as melanoma, head and neck, liver or kidney cancer. The CDR3 DNA sequence: TGTGCCAGCAGACAGGGGGTTGTTGGAAACACCATATATTTT. It codes for CASRQGVVGNTIYF.